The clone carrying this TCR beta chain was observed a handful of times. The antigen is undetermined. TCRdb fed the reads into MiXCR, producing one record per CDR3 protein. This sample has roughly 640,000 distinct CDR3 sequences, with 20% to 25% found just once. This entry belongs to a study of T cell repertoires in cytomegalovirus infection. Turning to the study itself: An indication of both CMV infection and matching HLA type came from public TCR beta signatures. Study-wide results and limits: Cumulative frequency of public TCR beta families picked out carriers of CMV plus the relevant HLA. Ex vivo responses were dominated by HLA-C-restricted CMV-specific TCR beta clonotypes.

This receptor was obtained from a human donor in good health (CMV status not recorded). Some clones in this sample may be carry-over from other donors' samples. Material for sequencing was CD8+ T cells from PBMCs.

DNA for the CDR3: TGCACCATCGGCGGATCCTCCTACAATGAGCAGTTCTTC. It is translated as CTIGGSSYNEQFF. The rearrangement joins TRBV29-1 to TRBJ2-1; D gene uncertain. Germline-derived CDR1 and CDR2 are SQVTM and ANQGSEA. CDR3 size: 13 residues.